This TCR beta chain was recorded in a study of blood T cell repertoires in COVID-19. Study details: Some COVID-19 samples were acute and others convalescent; all came from the United States, Italy and Spain. T cells, B-cell-depleted T cells, or PBMCs supplied cDNA or gDNA.

Authors' processing steps: Researchers report that nucleated cell counts were estimated from reference gene primer amplification. Assay used: immunoSEQ multiplex PCR; TCRdb lists only in-frame clones, some missing. The DNA was the basis for D and trimming; V, J and clone size are from that table. The sample contains 250,000 to 300,000 clones, approximately 81% of which appear only once. CDR3 size: 15 residues. The V gene lost 0 bases and the J gene lost 4 bases, with 10 bases spanning the gap. CDR1 is MGHRA, CDR2 YSYEKL, per germline. Regarding this clone: Within the sample, other DNA sequences also encode this same CDR3.

This sequence originates from a woman between 18 and 29 years old with acute or convalescent COVID-19. The chain carries TRBV4-1 and TRBJ1-3; D gene uncertain. The sequencing input was peripheral blood. In DNA, the CDR3 is TGCGCCAGCAGCCAAGACCCGGGTTCGGGAAACACCATATATTTT. This translates into CASSQDPGSGNTIYF.